A single sample gave rise to the 27 T cell receptor beta chains below, sequenced in a study of blood T cell repertoires in COVID-19. Using immunoSEQ multiplex PCR, the repertoire was profiled, and TCRdb retains in-frame clones only, with some absent. The data hold around 140,000 clones, with roughly 88% observed a single time. The sequenced material came from peripheral blood. The origin of the receptors is a woman between 50 and 59 years old with acute or convalescent COVID-19.

The chain employs TRBV28 and TRBJ2-7, with D maybe TRBD1 (6 bases). Per germline, CDR1 MDHEN and CDR2 SYDVKM. The CDR3 covers 13 residues. V was pared by 4 bases and J by 1 base, with 8 bases between. CDR3 residues: CASSSQGSYEQYF. Written as DNA, the CDR3 is TGTGCCAGCAGTTCCCAGGGGTCCTACGAGCAGTACTTC. The full variable domain, rest sourced from reference TRBV28 and TRBJ2-7, is DVKVTQSSRYLVKRTGEKVFLECVQDMDHENMFWYRQDPGLGLRLIYFSYDVKMKEKGDIPEGYSVSREKKERFSLILESASTNQTSMYLCASSSQGSYEQYFGPGTRLTVT.

The chain employs TRBV6-5 and TRBJ1-1; D might be TRBD1 (6 bases). The CDR3 loop spans 15 amino acids. V was clipped by 5 bases and J by 6 bases, with 19 bases between them. Germline V gene sequence: CDR1 MNHEY, CDR2 SVGAGI. The CDR3 DNA reads TGTGCCAGCAGTAACCTGGACAGAGTGGCGGCTGAAGCTTTCTTT. It translates to CASSNLDRVAAEAFF.

V is TRBV5-1 and J is TRBJ2-7, with 9 positions matching TRBD2. The CDR3 sequence is 14 residues long. CDR1 is SGHRS and CDR2 is YFSETQ in the germline V gene. V lost 0 bases to trimming and J lost 3 bases; unmatched junction nucleotides: 1. The CDR3 nucleotides read TGCGCCAGCAGCTTGGTAGCGGGAGACTACGAGCAGTACTTC. It yields the protein CASSLVAGDYEQYF.

This rearrangement joins TRBV7-9 to TRBJ2-7; D ambiguous. V was cut by 4 bases and J by 2 bases, with 6 bases left in between. The CDR3 totals 12 residues. Per the germline V gene, CDR1 is SEHNR and CDR2 is FQNEAQ (reference sequence). CDR3 coding DNA: TGTGCCAGCAGCTCCGCGACCTACGAGCAGTACTTC. This sequence encodes CASSSATYEQYF. The full variable domain, with the rest looked up from reference TRBV7-9 and TRBJ2-7, is DTGVSQNPRHKITKRGQNVTFRCDPISEHNRLYWYRQTLGQGPEFLTYFQNEAQLEKSRLLSDRFSAERPKGSFSTLEIQRTEQGDSAMYLCASSSATYEQYFGPGTRLTVT.

The chain is built from TRBV7-3 and TRBJ1-1; TRBD1 aligns across 8 bases. From germline, CDR1 is SGHTA and CDR2 FQGTGA. The CDR3 covers 15 residues. The trim removed 3 bases at V and 0 bases at J, leaving 3 bases unmatched. CDR3 DNA sequence: TGTGCCAGCAGCTTGGCAGGGGGCGTGAACACTGAAGCTTTCTTT. It translates to CASSLAGGVNTEAFF.

This chain links TRBV27 with TRBJ1-2; TRBD1 matches 9 bases. With 2 bases clipped from V and 2 bases from J, the junction kept 6 bases outside the gene matches. The CDR3 is 16 amino acids. Germline V gives CDR1 MNHEY, CDR2 SMNVEV (reference sequence). For the CDR3, the DNA is TGTGCCAGCAGTTTAGGGTACGGACAGGGGAACTATGGCTACACCTTC. Amino acids: CASSLGYGQGNYGYTF.

This chain joins TRBV4-2 and TRBJ2-3; 11 bases line up with TRBD2. This CDR3 has 17 residues. Germline CDR1 LGHNA, CDR2 YNFKEQ. The ends lost 4 bases at V and 5 bases at J; junction bases unmatched: 11. As DNA, the CDR3 is TGTGCCAGCAGCCCCGAACGCCTAGCGGGAGGAAAAGATACGCAGTATTTT. This gives the protein CASSPERLAGGKDTQYF.

The chain couples TRBV11-2 to TRBJ2-7, with 7 nucleotides matching TRBD2. Germline lookup yields CDR1 SGHAT and CDR2 FQNNGV. V shed 5 bases and J 0 bases; nucleotides not matched to a gene: 10. The CDR3 is 16 residues long. The CDR3 DNA sequence: TGTGCCAGCAGCCGCTACCCGGGGGGAGCCTCCTACGAGCAGTACTTC. Its translation is CASSRYPGGASYEQYF.

The J gene is TRBJ1-4, the V gene TRBV2; possibly TRBD1 for D (5 bases). Germline V lookup: CDR1 SNHLY, CDR2 FYNNEI. CDR3 size: 15 residues. Trimming stripped 1 base from V and 8 bases from J, with 14 bases between. The CDR3 spells CASSEVVGRGEKLFF. The CDR3 DNA reads as TGTGCCAGCAGTGAAGTAGTAGGGCGGGGCGAAAAACTGTTTTTT.

The chain uses TRBV3-1 (or the pseudogene TRBV3-2) and TRBJ1-3; 12 bases are shared with TRBD1. Per germline, CDR1 LGHDT and CDR2 YNNKEL (reference sequence). This CDR3 is 15 amino acids long. V trimming: 3 bases; J trimming: 8 bases; junction bases outside the gene matches: 5. DNA of the CDR3: TGTGCCAGCAGCCAGGGGACAGGGGGCCAATACACCATATATTTT. Translation: CASSQGTGGQYTIYF.

The chain recombines TRBV11-2 with TRBJ2-1; D is perhaps TRBD2 (5 bases). Trimming removed 5 bases at V and 8 bases at J, with 19 bases between. The CDR3 runs 15 residues. Germline-derived CDR1 and CDR2 are SGHAT and FQNNGV. The CDR3 sequence is CASSPSFRFMDEQFF. The CDR3, as DNA: TGTGCCAGCAGCCCTAGCTTCCGCTTTATGGATGAGCAGTTCTTC.

This chain links TRBV10-3 with TRBJ2-7; tentative D call: TRBD2 (6 bases). CDR1 is ENHRY, CDR2 SYGVKD, per germline. The germline V and J ends were trimmed by 0 bases and 2 bases, with 11 bases remaining between them. This CDR3 contains 15 residues. The CDR3 region is CAISESRGIPYEQYF. The CDR3 nucleotides read TGTGCCATCAGTGAGTCGCGGGGTATCCCCTACGAGCAGTACTTC.

The rearrangement links TRBV6-4 to TRBJ1-1; perhaps TRBD1 as D (6 bases). The CDR3 has 14 amino acids. Germline V gives CDR1 MRHNA, CDR2 SNTAGT. Trimming pared 3 bases from V and 13 bases from J, leaving 21 bases between. The CDR3 here is CASSDLQRGARVFF. For the CDR3, the DNA is TGTGCCAGCAGTGATCTTCAGCGGGGGGCGCGAGTTTTCTTT.

Comments on this clone: Relative to the germline gene, one junction end is altered; a read error may explain this. The genes are TRBV5-1 and TRBJ1-4, with no clear D. Germline assignment: CDR1 SGHRS and CDR2 YFSETQ. The CDR3 is made up of 15 amino acids. The CDR3 DNA is TGCGCCAGCACCTTGATGGGAGGCCATAATGAAAAACTGTTTTTT. Translation gives CASTLMGGHNEKLFF.

This chain links TRBV28 with TRBJ1-2, with TRBD1 matching 10 bases. Germline V CDR1 and CDR2: MDHEN, SYDVKM. CDR3 length equals 12 residues. Unmatched junction bases numbered 2, after V lost 5 bases and J lost 8 bases. CDR3 nucleotide sequence: TGTGCCAGCAGTGGGACAGGGGACGGCTACACCTTC. It translates to CASSGTGDGYTF.

This clone occurred a few times. This chain joins TRBV5-1 and TRBJ2-1, with 11 bases aligning to TRBD2. The CDR3 has 16 residues. The trim removed 1 base at V and 8 bases at J, leaving 8 bases unmatched. Germline CDR1 reads SGHRS; CDR2 reads YFSETQ. CDR3 DNA: TGCGCCAGCAGCTTGCTAACTAGCGGGAGTAGTGATGAGCAGTTCTTC. It yields the protein CASSLLTSGSSDEQFF.

This clone was seen just once. The chain couples TRBV6-5 to TRBJ2-7, with 9 positions matching TRBD1. The CDR3 totals 14 residues. The V and J ends lost 11 bases and 6 bases, in that order; junction bases with no gene match: 14. Germline V lookup: CDR1 MNHEY, CDR2 SVGAGI. CDR3 sequence reads: CAVTGTGPLGEQYF. The CDR3 DNA follows: TGTGCCGTCACCGGGACAGGGCCATTAGGCGAGCAGTACTTC.

V is TRBV11-2 and J is TRBJ2-1, with D possibly TRBD2 on 6 matching bases. Germline V CDR1 and CDR2: SGHAT, FQNNGV. The length of the CDR3 is 15 residues. Trimming left V 4 bases short and J 9 bases short, with 19 bases between. CDR3 amino acids: CASSSRELGRVEQFF. CDR3 nucleotides: TGTGCCAGCAGCTCCCGGGAGCTAGGGCGGGTTGAGCAGTTCTTC.

The J gene is TRBJ2-2, the V gene TRBV5-8; TRBD1 aligns across 9 bases. V lost 1 base and J lost 4; bases outside the gene matches: 5. Germline CDR1 reads SGHTS; CDR2 reads YDEGEE. CDR3 size: 16 residues. Here the CDR3 reads CASSLLGQGATGELFF. CDR3 DNA: TGTGCCAGCAGCTTGTTGGGACAGGGAGCCACCGGGGAGCTGTTTTTT.

V gene TRBV11-2 combines with J gene TRBJ2-7, with TRBD1 identical over 10 bases. V was clipped by 5 bases and J by 4 bases; unmatched bases: 8. Germline-derived CDR1 and CDR2 are SGHAT and FQNNGV. The CDR3 has 15 residues. The CDR3 here is CASSPRDRGWYEQYF. The CDR3, as DNA: TGTGCCAGCAGCCCCCGGGACAGGGGTTGGTACGAGCAGTACTTC. Complete variable domain (other parts from reference TRBV11-2 and TRBJ2-7): EAGVAQSPRYKIIEKRQSVAFWCNPISGHATLYWYQQILGQGPKLLIQFQNNGVVDDSQLPKDRFSAERLKGVDSTLKIQPAKLEDSAVYLCASSPRDRGWYEQYFGPGTRLTVT.

The chain combines TRBV6-5 with TRBJ1-2; tentatively, D is TRBD1 (6 bases). V lost 4 bases to trimming and J lost 7 bases, with 19 bases between them. This CDR3 contains 15 residues. Germline V gene lookup returns CDR1 MNHEY and CDR2 SVGAGI. The CDR3 spells CASSSLGGAPVGYTF. CDR3 nucleotides: TGTGCCAGCAGTTCCCTAGGGGGAGCTCCAGTTGGCTACACCTTC.

This clone was counted once. This chain joins TRBV7-3 and TRBJ1-2; TRBD1 agrees at 9 bases. Germline V lookup: CDR1 SGHTA, CDR2 FQGTGA. Trimming cost V 7 bases and J 2 bases; bases outside gene matches: 26. There are 21 residues in the CDR3. CDR3 in DNA: TGTGCCAGCAAATCCGGGACAGGGAAGGGGCGACAAAGCCGAAACAACTATGGCTACACCTTC. Its protein is CASKSGTGKGRQSRNNYGYTF.

This chain connects TRBV27 to TRBJ2-7, with D possibly matching TRBD2 (5 bases). The V gene lost 3 bases and the J gene lost 2 bases, with 14 bases spanning the gap. Germline CDR1 reads MNHEY; CDR2 reads SMNVEV (reference sequence). This CDR3 spans 15 amino acids. This CDR3 is CASSFSDGITYEQYF. In DNA, the CDR3 is TGTGCCAGCAGTTTTTCCGACGGGATCACCTACGAGCAGTACTTC.

This clone was observed a handful of times. V and J are TRBV12-3 or TRBV12-4 and TRBJ2-1, with 7 nucleotides matching TRBD1. CDR3 length equals 12 residues. V was pared by 7 bases and J by 9 bases, with 6 bases of the junction left unmatched. The CDR3 region is CASTSDRSEQFF. CDR3 sequence (DNA): TGTGCCAGCACCTCGGACAGGAGTGAGCAGTTCTTC.

The chain recombines TRBV19 with TRBJ2-3; 8 positions agree with TRBD1. With V trimmed by 4 bases and J by 5 bases, 8 bases remained unmatched. The CDR3 has 15 residues. Germline CDR1 is LNHDA and CDR2 is SQIVND (reference sequence). In DNA form, the CDR3 reads TGTGCCAGTAGTACAGGGGGCCTATCGGTAGATACGCAGTATTTT. Translation gives CASSTGGLSVDTQYF. Filled out from reference TRBV19 and TRBJ2-3, the complete variable domain reads DGGITQSPKYLFRKEGQNVTLSCEQNLNHDAMYWYRQDPGQGLRLIYYSQIVNDFQKGDIAEGYSVSREKKESFPLTVTSAQKNPTAFYLCASSTGGLSVDTQYFGPGTRLTVL.

This clone was seen just once. The genes are TRBV27 and TRBJ2-2; D gene ambiguous. CDR1 and CDR2 (germline): MNHEY, SMNVEV (reference sequence). CDR3 length: 14 amino acids. V lost 1 base, J lost 0 bases, and 3 bases lay in between. The CDR3 loop is CASSLFTNTGELFF. The CDR3 DNA reads TGTGCCAGCAGTTTATTTACGAACACCGGGGAGCTGTTTTTT.

The chain uses TRBV15 and TRBJ1-4, with D maybe TRBD1 (5 bases). This CDR3 has 15 amino acids. Trimming shortened V by 0 bases and J by 5 bases, and 10 bases separated the two germline ends. Germline V gene sequence: CDR1 LNHNV, CDR2 YYDKDF (reference sequence). CDR3 in amino acids: CATSRDRARNEKLFF. CDR3 sequence (DNA): TGTGCCACCAGCAGAGACAGGGCGCGGAATGAAAAACTGTTTTTT.